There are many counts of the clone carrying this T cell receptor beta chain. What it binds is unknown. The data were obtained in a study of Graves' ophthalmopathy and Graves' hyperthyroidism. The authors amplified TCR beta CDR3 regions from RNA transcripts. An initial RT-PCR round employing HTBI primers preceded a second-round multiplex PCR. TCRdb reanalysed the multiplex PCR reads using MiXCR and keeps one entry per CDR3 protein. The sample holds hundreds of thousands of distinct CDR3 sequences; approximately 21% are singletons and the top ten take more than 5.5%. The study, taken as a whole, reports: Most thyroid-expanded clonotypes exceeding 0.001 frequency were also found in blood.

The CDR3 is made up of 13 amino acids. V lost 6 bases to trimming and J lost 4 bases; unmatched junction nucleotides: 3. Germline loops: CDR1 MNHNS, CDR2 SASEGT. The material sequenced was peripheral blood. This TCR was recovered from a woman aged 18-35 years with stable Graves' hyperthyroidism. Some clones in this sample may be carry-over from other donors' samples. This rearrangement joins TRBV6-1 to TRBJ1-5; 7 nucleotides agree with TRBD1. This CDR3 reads CASRGQQNQPQHF. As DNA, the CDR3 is TGTGCCAGCAGGGGACAGCAAAATCAGCCCCAGCATTTT.